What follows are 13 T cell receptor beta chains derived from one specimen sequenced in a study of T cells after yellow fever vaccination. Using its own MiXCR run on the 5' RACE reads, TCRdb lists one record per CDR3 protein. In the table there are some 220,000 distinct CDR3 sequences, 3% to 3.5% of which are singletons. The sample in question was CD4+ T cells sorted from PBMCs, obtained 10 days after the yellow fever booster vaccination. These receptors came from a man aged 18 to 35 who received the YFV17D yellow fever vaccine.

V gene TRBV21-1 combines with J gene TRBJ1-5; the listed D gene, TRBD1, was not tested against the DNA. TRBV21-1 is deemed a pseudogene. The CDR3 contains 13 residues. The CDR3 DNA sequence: TGTGCCAGCAGCAAAAGGACAGTCCAGCCCCAGCATTTT. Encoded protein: CASSKRTVQPQHF.

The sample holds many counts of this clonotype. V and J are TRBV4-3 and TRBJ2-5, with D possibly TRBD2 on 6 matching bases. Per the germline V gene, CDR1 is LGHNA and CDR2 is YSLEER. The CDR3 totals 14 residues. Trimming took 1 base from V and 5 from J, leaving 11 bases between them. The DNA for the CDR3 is TGCGCCAGCAGCCAAGGAGGAGGGTTGGAGACCCAGTACTTC. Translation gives CASSQGGGLETQYF.

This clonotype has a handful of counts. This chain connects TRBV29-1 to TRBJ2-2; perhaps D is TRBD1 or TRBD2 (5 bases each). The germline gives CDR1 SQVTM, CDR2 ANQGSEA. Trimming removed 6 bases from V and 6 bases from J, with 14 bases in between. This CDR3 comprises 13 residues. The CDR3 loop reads CSVPGTPPGELFF. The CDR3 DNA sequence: TGCAGCGTCCCCGGGACCCCGCCCGGGGAGCTGTTTTTT.

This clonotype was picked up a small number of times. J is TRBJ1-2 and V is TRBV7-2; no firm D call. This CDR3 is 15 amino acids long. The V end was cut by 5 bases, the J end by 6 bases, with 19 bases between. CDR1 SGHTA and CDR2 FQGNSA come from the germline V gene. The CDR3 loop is CASSKGGSNRDGYTF. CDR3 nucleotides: TGTGCCAGCAGCAAAGGCGGGAGTAATAGGGATGGCTACACCTTC.

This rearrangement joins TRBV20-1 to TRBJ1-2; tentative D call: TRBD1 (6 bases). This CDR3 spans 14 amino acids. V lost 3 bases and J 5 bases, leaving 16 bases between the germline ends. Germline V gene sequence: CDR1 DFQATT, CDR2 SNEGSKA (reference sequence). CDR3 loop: CSAREGEISYGYTF. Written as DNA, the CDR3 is TGCAGTGCTAGGGAGGGGGAGATATCATATGGCTACACCTTC.

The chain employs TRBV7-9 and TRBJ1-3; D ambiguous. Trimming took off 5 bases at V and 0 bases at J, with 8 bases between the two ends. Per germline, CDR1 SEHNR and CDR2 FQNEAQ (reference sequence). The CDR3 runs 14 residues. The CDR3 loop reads CASSTTGSGNTIYF. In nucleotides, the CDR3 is TGTGCCAGCAGCACGACCGGCTCTGGAAACACCATATATTTT.

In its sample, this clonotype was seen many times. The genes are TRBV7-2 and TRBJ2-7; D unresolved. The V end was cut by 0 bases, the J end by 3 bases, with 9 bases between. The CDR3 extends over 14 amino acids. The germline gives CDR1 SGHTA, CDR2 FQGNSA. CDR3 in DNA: TGTGCCAGCAGCTTAGCAAGGGCCAACTACGAGCAGTACTTC. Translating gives CASSLARANYEQYF.

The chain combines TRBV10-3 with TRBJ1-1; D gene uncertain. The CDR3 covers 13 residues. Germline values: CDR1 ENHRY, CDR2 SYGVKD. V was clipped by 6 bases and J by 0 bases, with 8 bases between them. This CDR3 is CAIREDLNTEAFF. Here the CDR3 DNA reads TGTGCCATCAGGGAGGACTTGAACACTGAAGCTTTCTTT.

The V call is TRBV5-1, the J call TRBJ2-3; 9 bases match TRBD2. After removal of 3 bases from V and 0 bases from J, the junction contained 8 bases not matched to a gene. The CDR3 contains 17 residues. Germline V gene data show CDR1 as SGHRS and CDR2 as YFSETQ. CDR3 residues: CASSSYSSGASTDTQYF. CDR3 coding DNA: TGCGCCAGCAGCTCCTACTCTAGCGGGGCTAGCACAGATACGCAGTATTTT.

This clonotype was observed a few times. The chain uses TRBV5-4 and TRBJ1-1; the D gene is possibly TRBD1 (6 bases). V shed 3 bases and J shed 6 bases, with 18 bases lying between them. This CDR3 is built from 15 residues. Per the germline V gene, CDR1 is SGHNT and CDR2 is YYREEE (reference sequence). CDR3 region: CASSSLGAEAAEAFF. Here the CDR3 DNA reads TGTGCCAGCAGCTCCCTGGGGGCAGAAGCGGCTGAAGCTTTCTTT.

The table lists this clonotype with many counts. The CDR3 DNA is TGTGCCAGCAGCCAGGTCATAGCGCGGGAGACCCAGTACTTC. This sequence encodes CASSQVIARETQYF. The genes are TRBV4-2 and TRBJ2-5; maybe TRBD2 (5 bases). The CDR3 totals 14 residues. Trimming left V 3 bases short and J 5 bases short, with 13 bases between. Germline assignment: CDR1 LGHNA and CDR2 YNFKEQ.

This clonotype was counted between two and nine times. The CDR3 here is CASRPGGGPYNEQFF. Here the CDR3 DNA reads TGTGCCAGCAGGCCTGGGGGGGGACCCTACAATGAGCAGTTCTTC. This rearrangement joins TRBV3-1 to TRBJ2-1; the match to TRBD2 covers 7 bases. The CDR3 is made up of 15 amino acids. Germline V lookup: CDR1 LGHDT, CDR2 YNNKEL (reference sequence). V lost 6 bases and J lost 2; bases outside the gene matches: 7.

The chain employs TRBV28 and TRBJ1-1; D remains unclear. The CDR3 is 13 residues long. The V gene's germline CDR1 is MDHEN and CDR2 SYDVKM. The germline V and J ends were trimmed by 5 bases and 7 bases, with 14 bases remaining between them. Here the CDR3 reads CASSPIGVIEAFF. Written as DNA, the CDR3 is TGTGCCAGCAGTCCCATCGGAGTGATTGAAGCTTTCTTT.